The 6 T cell receptor beta chains below come from one sample, sequenced in a study of T cells in Graves' hyperthyroidism and ophthalmopathy. Authors of the study amplified TCR beta CDR3 regions from RNA transcripts. First-round RT-PCR with HTBI primers amplified the TCR CDR3 region. TCRdb called the multiplex PCR reads again in MiXCR, with one record for every CDR3 protein. The sample records around 520,000 distinct CDR3 sequences, roughly 14% being singletons. The sample was blood. Receptors were obtained from a woman younger than 35 with Graves' hyperthyroidism.

There are many counts of this clonotype. This chain links TRBV7-2 with TRBJ2-5; tentative D call: TRBD1 (7 bases). From germline, CDR1 is SGHTA and CDR2 FQGNSA. CDR3 length equals 15 residues. With 2 bases removed from V and 4 bases from J, the gap between germline ends came to 14 bases. This CDR3 reads CASSLNRGRGETQYF. The CDR3 DNA follows: TGTGCCAGCAGCTTAAATAGGGGGCGGGGAGAGACCCAGTACTTC.

The chain has TRBV29-1 and TRBJ1-4, with 9 bases fitting TRBD1. V dropped 2 bases and J dropped 10; count of bases not matched to a gene: 5. CDR3 length: 13 amino acids. Per the germline V gene, CDR1 is SQVTM and CDR2 is ANQGSEA. The CDR3 DNA is TGCAGCGTTGAACACAGGGGGCTGGGAAAACTGTTTTTT. Translated: CSVEHRGLGKLFF.

This chain joins TRBV30 and TRBJ1-2, with D tentatively TRBD1 (6 bases). This CDR3 is built from 14 residues. Germline CDR1 and CDR2: GTSNPN and SVGIG (reference sequence). V lost 8 bases, J lost 4 bases, and 20 bases lay in between. This CDR3 reads CALVAGGLGYGYTF. CDR3 sequence (DNA): TGTGCCCTTGTTGCGGGGGGCTTAGGCTATGGCTACACCTTC.

This clonotype was seen ten or more times. The CDR3 bases are TGCAGTGCTATTTCCGGGACTAGCGGAGCATACGAGCAGTACGTC. It yields the protein CSAISGTSGAYEQYV. V is TRBV20-1 and J is TRBJ2-7; TRBD2 matches 11 bases. Germline V lookup: CDR1 DFQATT, CDR2 SNEGSKA (reference sequence). This CDR3 contains 15 residues. V lost 4 bases to trimming and J lost 4 bases; unmatched junction nucleotides: 9.

The genes are TRBV27 and TRBJ1-3; no firm D call. This CDR3 has 14 residues. Germline V gives CDR1 MNHEY, CDR2 SMNVEV (reference sequence). Deletions cut 6 bases from V and 0 bases from J, with 9 bases between. DNA for the CDR3: TGTGCCAGCAGACGGGATTTCTCTGGAAACACCATATATTTT. It translates to CASRRDFSGNTIYF.

This clonotype was seen a few times. This CDR3 reads CSAATGVDQPQHF. As DNA, the CDR3 is TGCAGTGCGGCAACAGGGGTCGATCAGCCCCAGCATTTT. This chain connects TRBV20-1 to TRBJ1-5; 7 nucleotides agree with TRBD1. The junction had 7 bases not matched to a gene; V was cut back by 6 bases and J by 5 bases. Germline-derived CDR1 and CDR2 are DFQATT and SNEGSKA (reference sequence). The CDR3 spans 13 residues.